One sample yielded the 16 T cell receptor beta chains listed below, sequenced in a study of blood T cell repertoires in COVID-19. Method: immunoSEQ multiplex PCR; TCRdb's copy keeps in-frame clones and lacks some. Altogether 150,000 to 200,000 clones are present, approximately 90% being singletons, with the ten largest covering roughly 6%. The sample comprised peripheral blood. The receptors come from a man aged 35 to 55 with active or convalescent COVID-19.

The table lists this clone with a count of one. This chain joins TRBV2 and TRBJ2-5; 15 bases align to TRBD2. J lost 5 bases, V lost 4 bases, and 8 bases had no gene match. In germline, CDR1 is SNHLY, CDR2 FYNNEI. There are 17 residues in the CDR3. The CDR3 DNA reads TGTGCCAGCAGTGGGACTAGCGGGAGGGCAAGGACCGAGACCCAGTACTTC. It translates to CASSGTSGRARTETQYF.

V usage is TRBV4-1 and J usage is TRBJ2-3; 7 bases are a match to TRBD2. The CDR3 extends over 18 amino acids. V was clipped by 2 bases and J by 2 bases; unmatched bases: 13. Per the germline V gene, CDR1 is MGHRA and CDR2 is YSYEKL. The CDR3 loop is CASSQPVGLAEFTDTQYF. CDR3 nucleotide sequence: TGCGCCAGCAGCCAACCGGTCGGGCTAGCGGAGTTCACAGATACGCAGTATTTT.

The V gene is TRBV28, the J gene TRBJ1-5, with D perhaps matching TRBD1 (5 bases). V dropped 6 bases and J dropped 6 bases, with 12 bases sitting between them. CDR1 MDHEN and CDR2 SYDVKM come from the germline V gene. This CDR3 is built from 13 residues. This CDR3 reads CASSPAGGQPQHF. The CDR3 DNA sequence: TGTGCCAGCAGCCCGGCGGGGGGTCAGCCCCAGCATTTT.

The rearrangement joins TRBV6-1 to TRBJ2-6; D uncertain. The CDR3 has 17 residues. Trimming took 3 bases from V and 0 from J, leaving 12 bases between them. In germline, CDR1 is MNHNS, CDR2 SASEGT. Here the CDR3 reads CASSEGSPSSGANVLTF. The CDR3 DNA follows: TGTGCCAGCAGTGAGGGCAGCCCGAGCTCTGGGGCCAACGTCCTGACTTTC.

This clone appeared a single time. The rearrangement links TRBV19 to TRBJ2-7; the D is unclear. The CDR3 length is 10 residues. CDR1 is LNHDA and CDR2 is SQIVND in the germline V gene (reference sequence). Between the trimmed V and J ends, which lost 7 bases and 7 bases, there was a span of 8 bases. The CDR3 loop is CASIEREQYF. The DNA of the CDR3 is TGTGCCAGTATCGAACGGGAGCAGTACTTC. Based on the CDR3 plus reference TRBV19 and TRBJ2-7, the full variable domain is DGGITQSPKYLFRKEGQNVTLSCEQNLNHDAMYWYRQDPGQGLRLIYYSQIVNDFQKGDIAEGYSVSREKKESFPLTVTSAQKNPTAFYLCASIEREQYFGPGTRLTVT.

This clone appeared a single time. This chain's CDR3 is CASSLGQGLQETQYF. The CDR3 nucleotides read TGTGCCAGCAGCTTGGGACAGGGTCTGCAAGAGACCCAGTACTTC. The V call is TRBV11-3, the J call TRBJ2-5; 9 bases align to TRBD1. Germline values: CDR1 SGHNT, CDR2 YENEEA. This CDR3 has 15 amino acids. The trim removed 3 bases at V and 2 bases at J, leaving 4 bases unmatched.

The chain joins TRBV28 to TRBJ2-1; D unclear. Germline values: CDR1 MDHEN, CDR2 SYDVKM. The CDR3 contains 12 residues. Trimming left V 6 bases short and J 4 bases short, with 7 bases between. CDR3 DNA: TGTGCCAGCAGCACGCAGTACAATGAGCAGTTCTTC. Residues: CASSTQYNEQFF.

The V call is TRBV19, the J call TRBJ2-2; 7 bases match TRBD1. The V gene end was trimmed by 6 bases and the J gene end by 1 base; junction bases not matched to a gene: 5. The CDR3 extends over 15 amino acids. Germline assignment: CDR1 LNHDA and CDR2 SQIVND (reference sequence). The DNA of the CDR3 is TGTGCCAGTAGGAGACAGGGATGGAACACCGGGGAGCTGTTTTTT. As protein: CASRRQGWNTGELFF.

This clone occurred a few times. The chain combines TRBV5-1 with TRBJ2-2; a weak D match, TRBD2 (5 bases). Trimming shortened V by 7 bases and J by 4 bases, and 11 bases separated the two germline ends. This CDR3 spans 13 amino acids. Per the germline V gene, CDR1 is SGHRS and CDR2 is YFSETQ. The CDR3 nucleotides are TGCGCCAGCTCTCGGGATCCCACCGGGGAGCTGTTTTTT. Encoded protein: CASSRDPTGELFF.

Only a few counts were recorded for this clone. V is TRBV7-2 and J is TRBJ1-2; D is uncertain. CDR1 and CDR2 (germline): SGHTA, FQGNSA. This CDR3 spans 17 amino acids. V was pared by 1 base and J by 7 bases, with 22 bases between. CDR3 protein: CASSLVSGLDAMSGYTF. In DNA, the CDR3 is TGTGCCAGCAGCTTAGTCTCGGGTTTGGATGCCATGAGTGGCTACACCTTC.

This rearrangement joins TRBV4-1 to TRBJ1-2, with 9 bases fitting TRBD1. The V gene end was trimmed by 3 bases and the J gene end by 4 bases; junction bases not matched to a gene: 9. The CDR3 has 16 amino acids. Germline V gene data show CDR1 as MGHRA and CDR2 as YSYEKL. The DNA for the CDR3 is TGCGCCAGCAGCCAGAGGCCGGACAGGGGAACCTATGGCTACACCTTC. It codes for CASSQRPDRGTYGYTF.

The chain uses TRBV4-1 and TRBJ1-2; 12 positions match TRBD1. CDR1 and CDR2 from the germline V gene are MGHRA and YSYEKL. This CDR3 is 17 amino acids long. Trimming removed 1 base from V and 3 bases from J; junction bases left unmatched: 6. CDR3 sequence: CASSQVGQGAVDYGYTF. In nucleotides, the CDR3 is TGCGCCAGCAGCCAAGTGGGACAGGGGGCTGTTGACTATGGCTACACCTTC.

The chain joins TRBV7-2 to TRBJ2-3, with 8 bases matching TRBD2. Germline V CDR1 and CDR2: SGHTA, FQGNSA. The CDR3 spans 15 residues. V dropped 3 bases and J dropped 4; count of bases not matched to a gene: 6. CDR3: CASSFRRGVADTQYF. The CDR3 DNA sequence: TGTGCCAGCAGCTTTCGGCGGGGGGTGGCAGATACGCAGTATTTT.

V gene TRBV3-1 (or the pseudogene TRBV3-2) combines with J gene TRBJ2-7, with 7 bases that match TRBD1. V shed 4 bases and J 4 bases; nucleotides not matched to a gene: 7. Per the germline V gene, CDR1 is LGHDT and CDR2 is YNNKEL (reference sequence). The CDR3 length is 14 residues. For the CDR3, the DNA is TGTGCCAGCAGCCCGGGGACAGACCTATACGAGCAGTACTTC. Its translation is CASSPGTDLYEQYF.

The chain carries TRBV28 and TRBJ2-7; D remains ambiguous. The CDR3 loop spans 12 amino acids. Germline-derived CDR1 and CDR2 are MDHEN and SYDVKM. V lost 5 bases to trimming and J lost 4 bases, with 9 bases between them. The CDR3 bases are TGTGCCAGCAGTATAATCTTATACGAGCAGTACTTC. It encodes CASSIILYEQYF.

The chain couples TRBV15 to TRBJ2-1, with 8 nucleotides matching TRBD2. Germline loops: CDR1 LNHNV, CDR2 YYDKDF (reference sequence). V lost 3 bases and J lost 9; bases outside the gene matches: 13. The CDR3 is made up of 16 amino acids. The CDR3 loop is CATSSSSPGLGGEQFF. Here the CDR3 DNA reads TGTGCCACCAGCAGTTCGAGCCCGGGACTAGGGGGTGAGCAGTTCTTC.